This T cell receptor (beta chain) was sequenced in a study of cytomegalovirus exposure and HLA in healthy donors. The study, taken as a whole, reports: By a later analysis, the bulk of CMV-associated TCR beta chains appeared HLA-restricted.

On this clone: The antigen remains unidentified. One end of the junction does not line up with germline, which may come from a read error.

The CDR3 extends over 14 amino acids. CDR1 and CDR2 from the germline V gene are MNHEY and SMNVEV (reference sequence). It was with 60 Vbeta and 13 Jbeta primers that the PCR ran. Using immunoSEQ multiplex PCR, the repertoire was profiled, and TCRdb retains in-frame clones only, with some absent. The repertoire holds 150,000 to 200,000 clones, with roughly 87% as singletons. Healthy individuals who donated bone marrow served as the donors. Sample: PBMCs. V and J are TRBV27 and TRBJ2-3; no reliable D call. This TCR derives from a boy aged 2 to 10 in good health and CMV-seronegative. CDR3 nucleotide sequence: TGTGCCAGCAGCTGGCAATACGGCACAGATGCGCAGTATTTT. Protein sequence: CASSWQYGTDAQYF.